What follows is one T cell receptor beta chain and its context. In its sample, this clonotype was seen a few times. The antigen it recognizes is unknown. Base qualities were left out, and no much larger clone turns up one base away. V and J lose 0 bases and 2 bases, and a span of 19 bases separates them. Sequences MGHRA (CDR1) and YSYEKL (CDR2) are obtained from the germline V gene. The CDR3 goes from the cysteine to the phenylalanine over 18 residues. CDR3 DNA is the only sequence kept; it has 54 bases, read in frame from the first base. Libraries were prepared through multiplex PCR. TCRdb lists the instrument as Illumina HiSeq 4000. To build TCR beta libraries, CDR3 regions were amplified by Arm-PCR using iRepertoire HTBI primers. Gel purification was performed on PCR products prior to sequencing. Per the original workflow: Gene usage analysis of CDR3 amino acid clonotypes relied on the 62 TRBV and about 15 TRBJ segments identified across samples. COPE and FqMerger were used to merge the filtered high-quality paired reads into contigs. BLAST was used to align contigs to IMGT TRBV, TRBD and TRBJ reference genes, and CDR3 was defined according to IMGT. Any clonotype with a frequency above 0.1% was counted as a highly expanded clone. Shannon entropy served as the measure of repertoire diversity, while the Gini coefficient captured V-J evenness. A clonotype found in more than one individual was treated as public. TCRdb reprocessing: public reads trimmed at Q25 with fastp, clones called with MiXCR, in-frame beta chains kept. CDR3 protein sequences are deduplicated, and each keeps its most common genes and DNA. The V and J calls here are based on TCRdb, not the publication. The sample has about 620,000 distinct CDR3 sequences on record, less than 20% of them singletons. The top ten clonotypes cover about 20% of the sample.

This specimen comes from a study of regulatory T cells in long-lasting Graves disease (dated by TCRdb to the early 2020s). Context from the whole study: Patients with newly diagnosed Graves' disease had been on antithyroid drugs for under 3 months. The study was registered as a clinical trial and conducted in China. A total of 35 or so samples were covered by TCR sequencing, comprising some 13 persistent and around 20 newly diagnosed Graves' disease patients. This study used TCR sequencing and RNA sequencing of peripheral blood to compare persistent Graves' disease patients against newly diagnosed Graves' disease patients. On the study overall, not on this receptor specifically: Preferential use of TRBV28, TRBJ1-2 and TRBJ2-5 was observed in persistent disease, whereas TRBV20-1 and TRBJ2-1 were favored in newly diagnosed disease. Sequencing and analysis were limited to the TCR beta chain. More public clonotypes were shared among persistent patients (under 3,000) than among newly diagnosed patients (966). Only peripheral blood was studied, because thyroid tissue, the primary lesion, was inaccessible. The authors acknowledged the small sample size as a limitation that may reduce accuracy. Lower TCR Shannon entropy and fewer highly expanded clones were observed in persistent Graves' disease patients than in newly diagnosed patients, which suggested clonal expansion.

The time point label here, explained by the study, means: newly diagnosed GD, antithyroid drugs for less than 3 months. For both TCR sequencing and RNA sequencing, RNA was extracted from PBMCs using TRIzol. The diagnosis of Graves' disease followed American Thyroid Association guidelines. Recruitment of patients was carried out at an endocrinology department in Xi'an, China. Each patient gave approximately 9 milliliters of peripheral blood, collected in an EDTA anticoagulant tube. Ficoll Paque Plus density gradient separation was used to isolate PBMCs, and no additional T cell sorting was done. RNA quality was checked with an Agilent 2100 Bioanalyzer and agarose gel, and concentration with a NanoDrop 2000. This sample was also put to use in a study of T cells in Graves' hyperthyroidism and ophthalmopathy. From that second study: Stable Graves' hyperthyroidism was defined as no progression to ophthalmopathy during 18 months of follow-up. Hyperthyroidism patients were newly diagnosed, with disease duration under 2 months, and aged 18 to 65 years. The study excluded patients with uncontrolled infections, other autoimmune diseases, pregnancy or lactation. Diagnoses relied on clinical symptoms, serum thyroxine and TRAb, thyroid ultrasound and orbital computed tomography. A first-round RT-PCR of the TCR CDR3 used the HTBI primer set with the Qiagen OneStep RT-PCR kit. Most expanded thyroid clonotypes (frequency above 0.001) were also detected in blood, suggesting blood repertoires may reflect thyroid immune responses. In cross-validation, a model built on a 13 V-J signature told ophthalmopathy apart from stable hyperthyroidism with about 90% sensitivity and about 81% specificity, and in testing the same model reached 80%/75%. In validation, the model predicted progression to ophthalmopathy a median of about 6 months before onset, with roughly 71% sensitivity and more than 72% specificity. TCR V-J signatures able to tell the groups apart were searched for in a discovery cohort of 100 patients, of whom under 45 had Graves' ophthalmopathy and around 57 had stable Graves' hyperthyroidism. An independent validation cohort of 18 to 20 hyperthyroidism patients and over 15 patients who later progressed to ophthalmopathy tested prospective prediction of ophthalmopathy. The approximately 100 discovery patients were divided at random into training and test sets in a 7:3 ratio. Thyroid tissue and blood T-cell repertoires from over 5 Graves' hyperthyroidism patients were also compared in the study. Following sampling, methimazole starting at 30 mg daily was given to hyperthyroidism patients, and high-dose intravenous methylprednisolone was given to ophthalmopathy patients. Libraries were constructed in a second round of multiplex PCR, after which size selection and purification were carried out. Libraries were sequenced paired-end with 100 bp reads on an Illumina HiSeq2000. SOAPnuke was used to process the raw data, removing reads that contained adapters or uncalled bases, had a mean Phred below 15, or lacked an exact match to the constant primer or identifier. COPE v1.2.5 was used to merge the high-quality paired reads, and each unique nucleotide sequence was defined as a clonotype. MiTCR v1.1 was used to align the clonotypes against IMGT TRBV, TRBD and TRBJ reference segments. The analysis included only V-J combinations with a frequency above 0.0001, which together covered roughly 99% of the repertoires. A TCS score was defined as the ratio of F50 (clonal expansion) to E x V (chaos), with BLOSUM62-based TCRdist applied between CDR3 peptides within each V-J. Welch's t-statistics and random forest reduced roughly 540 V-J features to 10 to 15, which were used in a naive Bayes classifier (R e1071). Sample size was not statistically predetermined, and investigators were not blinded to group allocation. The paper describes TCR Vbeta CDR3 sequencing of 140 or so peripheral blood samples, made up of 43 ophthalmopathy patients, more than 70 hyperthyroidism patients and about 17 progressor patients.

Sequencing was performed on peripheral blood mononuclear cells (PBMCs), taken at new diagnosis, from a patient treated with antithyroid drugs. Here the chain combines TRBV4-1 and TRBJ1-2; possibly the D gene is TRBD1, per 6 matching bases. This receptor was identified in a woman aged 30 to 39 with Graves disease. Donor details come from another sample of the same person, matched by shared clones. The CDR3 sequence is CASSQDSGRTAPNYGYTF. The DNA sequence is given as TGCGCCAGCAGCCAAGATTCGGGTCGGACAGCTCCGAACTATGGCTACACCTTC.